This passage covers 21 T cell receptor beta chains from one sample sequenced in a study of cytotoxic CD8 clonotypes in ibrutinib-treated CLL. Using immunoSEQ multiplex PCR, the repertoire was profiled, and TCRdb retains in-frame clones only, with some absent. The profile shows about 140,000 clones, about 91% of them singletons. This sample comprised PBMCs, obtained after 12 months of ibrutinib treatment. These TCRs come from a human donor with chronic lymphocytic leukemia.

The chain couples TRBV28 to TRBJ2-1, with 7 positions matching TRBD1. Germline loops: CDR1 MDHEN, CDR2 SYDVKM. The junction had 2 bases not matched to a gene; V was cut back by 2 bases and J by 4 bases. This CDR3 spans 14 amino acids. DNA for the CDR3: TGTGCCAGCAGTTTACAGGGGGTGTACAATGAGCAGTTCTTC. Translated: CASSLQGVYNEQFF.

V is TRBV28 and J is TRBJ2-3, with D maybe TRBD2 (6 bases). The germline V gene encodes CDR1 MDHEN and CDR2 SYDVKM. V lost 6 bases to trimming and J lost 4 bases, with 14 bases between them. The CDR3 has 14 amino acids. The CDR3 loop reads CASSIVGSADTQYF. The CDR3 DNA reads as TGTGCCAGCAGCATCGTCGGGAGCGCAGATACGCAGTATTTT.

The rearrangement links TRBV5-4 to TRBJ2-1; D gene ambiguous. Germline lookup yields CDR1 SGHNT and CDR2 YYREEE (reference sequence). V was shortened by 4 bases and J by 6 bases, with 23 bases between the two germline ends. The CDR3 has 17 residues. CDR3 amino acids: CASSPVTTHDTLNEQFF. DNA for the CDR3: TGTGCCAGCAGCCCTGTGACCACCCACGACACACTCAATGAGCAGTTCTTC.

This clone has a handful of counts. The V gene is TRBV19, the J gene TRBJ1-5; D gene ambiguous. From germline, CDR1 is LNHDA and CDR2 SQIVND (reference sequence). The germline V and J ends were trimmed by 5 bases and 0 bases, with 11 bases remaining between them. The CDR3 sequence is 15 residues long. In nucleotides, the CDR3 is TGTGCCAGTAGTTGGTCATTGACTAGCAATCAGCCCCAGCATTTT. Its translation: CASSWSLTSNQPQHF.

This clone came up a few times. In DNA, the CDR3 is TGTGCCAGCAGCTTCAGGGACGGGAACATTCAGTACTTC. Encoded protein: CASSFRDGNIQYF. V usage is TRBV7-2 and J usage is TRBJ2-4; D is perhaps TRBD1 or TRBD2 (5 bases each). CDR1 is SGHTA and CDR2 is FQGNSA in the germline V gene. The CDR3 sequence is 13 residues long. Trimming cost V 3 bases and J 7 bases, with 10 bases left between them.

The chain recombines TRBV5-4 with TRBJ2-7; TRBD1 or TRBD2 may be the D gene (6 bases each). V was cut by 4 bases and J by 7 bases, with 15 bases left in between. In germline, CDR1 is SGHNT, CDR2 YYREEE (reference sequence). This CDR3 comprises 13 residues. The CDR3 bases are TGTGCCAGCAGCCCGGGACTCACAGGGGAGCAGTACTTC. Translated, it gives CASSPGLTGEQYF.

The chain combines TRBV4-2 with TRBJ2-7, with a possible D match to TRBD1 (5 bases). The CDR3 is 18 residues long. The germline V gene has CDR1 LGHNA and CDR2 YNFKEQ. The V end was cut by 0 bases, the J end by 3 bases, with 21 bases between. CDR3 nucleotides: TGTGCCAGCAGCCAAGATATCGATTCTGTAGGGGTGAGCTACGAGCAGTACTTC. This codes for CASSQDIDSVGVSYEQYF.

The chain is built from TRBV6-5 and TRBJ1-5; 7 bases are a match to TRBD1. V shed 0 bases, J shed 4 bases, and the junction held 3 bases outside the gene matches. Germline V gene sequence: CDR1 MNHEY, CDR2 SVGAGI. The CDR3 consists of 15 residues. In nucleotides, the CDR3 is TGTGCCAGCAGTTACTCGGGACAGCCTAATCAGCCCCAGCATTTT. Residues: CASSYSGQPNQPQHF.

The genes are TRBV27 and TRBJ1-2; 7 bases are a match to TRBD1. V lost 4 bases to trimming and J lost 7 bases; unmatched junction nucleotides: 9. CDR1 MNHEY and CDR2 SMNVEV come from the germline V gene (reference sequence). The CDR3 is 14 residues long. For the CDR3, the DNA is TGTGCCAGCAGTTCCACAGGGGAGTTATTTGGCTACACCTTC. Its protein product is CASSSTGELFGYTF.

The J gene is TRBJ2-1, the V gene TRBV27; 9 nucleotides match TRBD2. The CDR3 covers 15 residues. After removal of 2 bases from V and 2 bases from J, the junction contained 1 base not matched to a gene. The germline CDR1 and CDR2 sequences are MNHEY and SMNVEV (reference sequence). The CDR3 nucleotides are TGTGCCAGCAGTTTAGCGGGAGGGCCCTACAATGAGCAGTTCTTC. Encoded protein: CASSLAGGPYNEQFF.

This clone is a singleton in its sample. This CDR3 reads CASSSRDRVYNEQFF. The CDR3 DNA is TGTGCCAGCAGCTCCCGGGACAGGGTCTACAATGAGCAGTTCTTC. The chain combines TRBV5-6 with TRBJ2-1; 9 nucleotides agree with TRBD1. There are 15 residues in the CDR3. J was trimmed by 3 bases and V by 3 bases; bases with no gene match: 4. The germline gives CDR1 SGHDT, CDR2 YYEEEE.

The V and J genes are TRBV28 and TRBJ2-7; no definite D call. Trimming cost V 6 bases and J 6 bases, with 15 bases left between them. The CDR3 totals 13 residues. Germline CDR1 reads MDHEN; CDR2 reads SYDVKM. The CDR3 loop is CASRSQSWAEQYF. DNA for the CDR3: TGTGCCAGCAGGTCCCAGAGTTGGGCCGAGCAGTACTTC.

The chain joins TRBV2 to TRBJ2-7; no clear D. CDR1 SNHLY and CDR2 FYNNEI come from the germline V gene. V shed 8 bases and J shed 3 bases, with 20 bases lying between them. This CDR3 contains 15 residues. The CDR3 sequence: CASRFLLQKDYEQYF. CDR3 in DNA: TGTGCCAGCCGTTTTTTGCTCCAAAAAGACTACGAGCAGTACTTC.

The rearrangement joins TRBV7-3 to TRBJ2-7, with a weak D call TRBD1 (5 bases). V lost 5 bases to trimming and J lost 1 base, with 15 bases between them. Germline-derived CDR1 and CDR2 are SGHTA and FQGTGA. The CDR3 contains 15 residues. This CDR3 is CASSLQDGQSYEQYF. CDR3 in DNA: TGTGCCAGCAGCCTACAGGACGGTCAATCCTACGAGCAGTACTTC.

The CDR3 region has the DNA TGTGCCACCAGCAGAGTAGTAGCGGGAAAGGCAGAGCAGTACTTC. Translated, it gives CATSRVVAGKAEQYF. The V call is TRBV15, the J call TRBJ2-7; 8 nucleotides align to TRBD2. Germline-derived CDR1 and CDR2 are LNHNV and YYDKDF (reference sequence). This CDR3 comprises 15 residues. With V trimmed by 1 base and J by 7 bases, 9 bases remained unmatched.

The rearrangement links TRBV11-2 to TRBJ2-1; D is ambiguous. The V and J ends lost 1 base and 7 bases respectively, with 8 bases between them. CDR1 SGHAT and CDR2 FQNNGV come from the germline V gene. The CDR3 spans 13 residues. The CDR3 protein is CASSLVSANEQFF. The DNA for the CDR3 is TGTGCCAGCAGCTTAGTCTCAGCAAATGAGCAGTTCTTC. Based on the CDR3 plus reference TRBV11-2 and TRBJ2-1, the full variable domain is EAGVAQSPRYKIIEKRQSVAFWCNPISGHATLYWYQQILGQGPKLLIQFQNNGVVDDSQLPKDRFSAERLKGVDSTLKIQPAKLEDSAVYLCASSLVSANEQFFGPGTRLTVL.

V is TRBV19 and J is TRBJ1-1; D is perhaps TRBD1 (5 bases). The V gene's germline CDR1 is LNHDA and CDR2 SQIVND (reference sequence). The length of the CDR3 is 13 residues. V lost 6 bases and J lost 1, with 9 bases in between. CDR3 sequence: CASSQTANTEAFF. In DNA form, the CDR3 reads TGTGCCAGTAGCCAGACAGCGAACACTGAAGCTTTCTTT.

V and J are TRBV7-6 and TRBJ2-5; D call uncertain. Germline V gene sequence: CDR1 SGHVS, CDR2 FNYEAQ. The CDR3 extends over 11 amino acids. Deletions cut 4 bases from V and 3 bases from J, with 3 bases between. The CDR3 region is CASSSKETQYF. The CDR3 DNA sequence: TGTGCCAGCAGCTCGAAAGAGACCCAGTACTTC.

The chain uses TRBV7-3 and TRBJ1-2; D might be TRBD1 (6 bases). The CDR3 loop spans 16 amino acids. The germline V gene has CDR1 SGHTA and CDR2 FQGTGA. V gave up 1 base and J gave up 5 bases, with 17 bases separating them. The CDR3 DNA is TGTGCCAGCAGCTTAAGCGCGGAGACAGGCTTATATGGCTACACCTTC. This gives the protein CASSLSAETGLYGYTF.

The V and J genes are TRBV4-3 and TRBJ1-5, with D uncertain. The CDR3 sequence is 15 residues long. V was shortened by 8 bases and J by 1 base, with 15 bases between the two germline ends. Germline CDR1 reads LGHNA; CDR2 reads YSLEER. This CDR3 reads CASPPDRWSNQPQHF. The CDR3 bases are TGCGCCAGCCCCCCAGATAGATGGAGCAATCAGCCCCAGCATTTT.

V and J are TRBV7-8 and TRBJ1-3, with unresolved D. The CDR3 is made up of 15 amino acids. Germline CDR1 is SGHVS and CDR2 is FQNEAQ. V was clipped by 5 bases and J by 0 bases, with 11 bases between them. The CDR3 loop reads CASSTRRSSGNTIYF. The CDR3 DNA reads as TGTGCCAGCAGCACCCGACGGAGCTCTGGAAACACCATATATTTT. Together with reference TRBV7-8 and TRBJ1-3, the CDR3 gives the full variable domain: GAGVSQSPRYKVAKRGQDVALRCDPISGHVSLFWYQQALGQGPEFLTYFQNEAQLDKSGLPSDRFFAERPEGSVSTLKIQRTQQEDSAVYLCASSTRRSSGNTIYFGEGSWLTVV.